This note documents a single T cell receptor (beta chain) sequence. There is no known antigen for this receptor. The input lacks base qualities; no much larger clone sits a single base away. The CDR3 holds 14 amino acids from the cysteine to the phenylalanine. The CDR3 DNA has 42 bases and is translated from base 1. Each donor gave one peripheral blood draw, about 100 mL on average, collected into heparinised tubes. Using a panel that included CD45RO, CCR7, CD25, CD127, CD95 and CD27, naive, central memory, regulatory and stem cell-like memory CD4+ T cells were sorted on a BD FACSAria II. A purity above 98% was achieved for all sorted populations. Right away, PBMCs were isolated by Lymphoprep density gradient centrifugation and were stained directly, with no culture step. So that batch effects would be minimized, each experiment stained and sorted samples in pairs, pairing one healthy donor with one patient.

The data belong to a study of beta chain features in type 1 diabetes (dated by TCRdb to 2017 to 2018). Context from the whole study: Patients and healthy donors did not differ in mean age, gender distribution, total cell number or subset yield. In the study, TCRB repertoires of sorted circulating CD4+ T cell subsets from recently diagnosed type 1 diabetes patients were compared with those of matched healthy donors. A total of roughly 100 million sorted cells were examined across all samples, and the number of cells per subset was strongly correlated with RNA yield. Naive and central memory subsets were obtained from all 30 or so donors, but regulatory and stem cell-like memory subsets were isolated from only 8 patients and about 8 healthy donors.

General conclusions and limits of the study: Only small numbers of individuals were included in the HLA sub-analyses, which left unresolved whether HLA type had any influence on TCRB rearrangement. At VDJ recombination sites, patients with type 1 diabetes made fewer insertions and deleted more nucleotides, a pattern implying thymic rearrangement abnormalities. Type 1 diabetes patients showed a moderate but significant shortening of TCRB CDR3 length in all four CD4+ subsets. Naive, central memory and regulatory TCRB repertoires appeared to be more similar among patients than among healthy donors. Shorter templates might be favored by PCR, yet because patient and control samples were amplified and corrected together, any such skew would affect both groups equally. Because cDNA was sequenced instead of genomic DNA, activated cells with high expression could be over-represented, although the groups did not differ in activation or CD3 levels.

The entire isolated RNA was reverse transcribed using the High Capacity cDNA Reverse Transcription Kit, and thus expressed TCRB transcripts were sequenced. Naive, central memory and regulatory T cell samples underwent deep immunoSEQ sequencing, averaging around 4 million total reads per sample. Sorted cells were lysed in RLT buffer and RNA was extracted with DNase-treated RNeasy Micro or Mini kits, depending on cell number. Each cell subset was processed on its own to prevent cross-contamination, while patient and healthy donor samples were processed together. TCRB sequences were amplified from cDNA with the immunoSEQ multiplex PCR, producing 87-bp fragments spanning the CDR3 region. Sequencing of the amplicons was done on the Illumina HiSeq platform. As for how the authors treated the data: PCR bias was corrected computationally using synthetic template baselines, and reads within Hamming distance 2 were collapsed, with unmergeable singletons discarded. Reads were aligned against IMGT so that V, D and J genes, CDR3 length and insertions or deletions at six rearrangement sites could be assigned. Clonotype counts were normalized to sorted cell number within each subset before computing true diversity and Gini coefficients with the tcR R package. The overlap coefficient, calculated on TCRB nucleotide sequences, was used to quantify repertoire sharing. What TCRdb holds here is the immuneACCESS table cut down to in-frame rearrangements. Part of the clones is not present; checked against another copy, under half of the missing clones reflect an unresolved V gene, and the others are unexplained. D and trimming were read from the DNA, whereas the V and J calls and clone size are those reported in that table. The sample table lists some 160,000 clones, less than 9.5% of them with a count of one. The ten largest clones add up to 2.3% of the sample.

Material for sequencing was central memory CD4+ T cells from blood. The rearranged segments are TRBV21-1 and TRBJ1-5; TRBD1, the table's D call, lacks a check against the DNA. TRBV21-1 is flagged as a pseudogene. The receptor comes from a young woman in good health. The base sequence is TGTGCCAGCAGAGGGACAGGTAGAGATCAGCCCCAGCATTTT. Translated, it reads CASRGTGRDQPQHF.